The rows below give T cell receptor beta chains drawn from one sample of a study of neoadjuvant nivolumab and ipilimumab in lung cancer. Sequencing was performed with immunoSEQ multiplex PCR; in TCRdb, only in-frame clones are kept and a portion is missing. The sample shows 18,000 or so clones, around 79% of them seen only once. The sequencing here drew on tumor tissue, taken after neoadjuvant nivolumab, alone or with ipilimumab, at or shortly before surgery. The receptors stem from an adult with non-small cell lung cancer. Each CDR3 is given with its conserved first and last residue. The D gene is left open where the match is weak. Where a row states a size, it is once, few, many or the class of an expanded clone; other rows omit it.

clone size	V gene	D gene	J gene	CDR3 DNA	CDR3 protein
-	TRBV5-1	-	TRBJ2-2	TGCGCCAGCAGTGTTGAGAGCAGGGTTGGATCCGGGGAGCTGTTTTTT	CASSVESRVGSGELFF
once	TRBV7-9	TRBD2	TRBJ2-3	TGTGCCAGCAGACCAAGAATCGCGGGGGTAACAGATACGCAGTATTTT	CASRPRIAGVTDTQYF
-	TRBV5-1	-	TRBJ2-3	TGCGCCAGCAGCTTGGACCGGGTCGCATATACGCAGTATTTT	CASSLDRVAYTQYF
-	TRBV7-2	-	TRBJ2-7	TGTGCCAGCAGCTTAGTGCGGACAATAAGCTCCTACGAGCAGTACTTC	CASSLVRTISSYEQYF
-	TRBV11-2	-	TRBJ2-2	TGTGCCAGCAGCCCGAGGGTCGGGGAGCTGTTTTTT	CASSPRVGELFF
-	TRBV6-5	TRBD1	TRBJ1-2	TGTGCCAGCAGAACCAGCAACAGGGGCCACTATGGCTACACCTTC	CASRTSNRGHYGYTF
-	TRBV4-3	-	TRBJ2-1	TGCGCCAGCAGCCAAGAGGCAGGGGGGAATGAGCAGTTCTTC	CASSQEAGGNEQFF
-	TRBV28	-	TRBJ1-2	TGTGCCGGTCGGGGAGTCGAGGGCTACACCTTC	CAGRGVEGYTF
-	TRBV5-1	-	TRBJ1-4	TGCGCCAGCAGCTTCGGGGCAACTAATGAAAAACTGTTTTTT	CASSFGATNEKLFF
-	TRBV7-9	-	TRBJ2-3	TGTGCCAGCAGCCGGGACTTGACTCTCACAGATACGCAGTATTTT	CASSRDLTLTDTQYF
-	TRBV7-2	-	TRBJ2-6	TGTGCCAGCAGCTTATACCCGTTCCGACGGGCCTCTGGGGCCAACGTCCTGACTTTC	CASSLYPFRRASGANVLTF
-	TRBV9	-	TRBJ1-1	TGTGCCAGCAGCTTCTACCAGTCCCCGAACACTGAAGCTTTCTTT	CASSFYQSPNTEAFF
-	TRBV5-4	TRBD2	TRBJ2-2	TGTGCCAGCAGCCACCAACTAGCGGGGGGGCGGACCGGGGAGCTGTTTTTT	CASSHQLAGGRTGELFF
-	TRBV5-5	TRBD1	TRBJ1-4	TGTGCCAGCAGCTTCTTAGGGGCAGGGGGCGTCTATGAAAAACTGTTTTTT	CASSFLGAGGVYEKLFF
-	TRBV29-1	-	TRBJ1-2	TGCAGCGTGACGACAGTCCCGAAAGGCTACACCTTC	CSVTTVPKGYTF
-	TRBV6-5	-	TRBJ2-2	TGTGCCAGCAGGGGCGCTGCCTTCACCGGGGAGCTGTTTTTT	CASRGAAFTGELFF